The rows below give T cell receptor beta chains drawn from one sample of a study of blood T cell repertoires in COVID-19. Only in-frame clones appear in the TCRdb table, and some are missing; sequencing was by immunoSEQ multiplex PCR. This table holds almost 300,000 clones, over 85% found once. What was sequenced was peripheral blood. Receptors were obtained from a woman aged 30 to 39 with COVID-19, enrolled during active disease. Both conserved end residues are part of each CDR3. A D gene is named only where the DNA matches it firmly. Expanded clones get a size class; other rows say once, few or many, or leave the size out.

D	V	J	size	CDR3	DNA
NA	TRBV30	TRBJ1-3	once	CAWSRGSGNTIYF	TGTGCCTGGAGTCGGGGGTCTGGAAACACCATATATTTT
NA	TRBV3-1/TRBV3-2	TRBJ2-3	NA	CASSQLSGQGTQYF	TGTGCCAGCAGCCAACTGAGTGGGCAGGGTACGCAGTATTTT
TRBD1	TRBV18	TRBJ2-1	NA	CASSPRGTGGGNEQFF	TGTGCCAGCTCACCACGTGGGACAGGGGGCGGCAATGAGCAGTTCTTC
NA	TRBV28	TRBJ1-3	NA	CASRGRQHSGNTIYF	TGTGCCAGCAGGGGGAGGCAACACTCTGGAAACACCATATATTTT
NA	TRBV12-3/TRBV12-4	TRBJ1-4	NA	CASKRATNEKLFF	TGTGCCAGCAAAAGAGCAACTAATGAAAAACTGTTTTTT
NA	TRBV3-1/TRBV3-2	TRBJ2-1	NA	CASSPRSRLEQFF	TGTGCCAGCAGCCCGAGGTCGCGCCTTGAGCAGTTCTTC
NA	TRBV27	TRBJ1-5	NA	CASHPTGLQSNQPQHF	TGTGCCAGCCATCCCACAGGGTTACAGAGCAATCAGCCCCAGCATTTT
TRBD1	TRBV5-1	TRBJ2-7	NA	CASSLGQGATQQYF	TGCGCCAGCAGCTTGGGACAGGGAGCTACTCAGCAGTACTTC
NA	TRBV19	TRBJ1-3	NA	CASKTSGTYSGNTIYF	TGTGCCAGTAAAACGTCCGGGACTTACTCTGGAAACACCATATATTTT
NA	TRBV5-4	TRBJ2-7	NA	CASSLSLSYEQYF	TGTGCCAGCAGCTTGTCTCTCAGTTACGAGCAGTACTTC
TRBD2	TRBV4-1	TRBJ2-1	NA	CASSYPGLADNEQFF	TGCGCCAGCAGCTACCCGGGACTAGCGGACAATGAGCAGTTCTTC
TRBD1	TRBV6-6	TRBJ1-1	once	CATEVQGSSTEAFF	TGTGCCACCGAGGTACAGGGGTCGAGCACTGAAGCTTTCTTT
NA	TRBV28	TRBJ1-5	NA	CASRPGTQRNQPQHF	TGTGCCAGCAGGCCAGGTACACAGCGCAATCAGCCCCAGCATTTT
NA	TRBV25-1	TRBJ2-4	NA	CASSDLVLENIQYF	TGTGCCAGCAGTGATCTAGTGTTGGAAAACATTCAGTACTTC
NA	TRBV4-1	TRBJ1-3	once	CASHEQGFFGNTIYF	TGCGCCAGTCACGAACAGGGTTTCTTCGGAAACACCATATATTTT
NA	TRBV3-1/TRBV3-2	TRBJ1-2	NA	CASSQPFREGLYGYTF	TGTGCCAGCAGCCAACCCTTCAGGGAGGGCTTGTATGGCTACACCTTC
NA	TRBV7-6	TRBJ1-1	NA	CASSGQSDTEAFF	TGTGCCAGCAGTGGACAGAGCGACACTGAAGCTTTCTTT
TRBD1	TRBV4-1	TRBJ1-1	NA	CASSQQGQGARYTEAFF	TGCGCCAGCAGCCAACAAGGACAGGGGGCAAGGTACACTGAAGCTTTCTTT
NA	TRBV7-9	TRBJ1-3	NA	CASSLAMGHSGNTIYF	TGTGCCAGCAGCTTAGCAATGGGACACTCTGGAAACACCATATATTTT
NA	TRBV7-9	TRBJ1-3	NA	CASSSSDGNTIYF	TGTGCCAGCAGCTCCTCAGATGGAAACACCATATATTTT
TRBD1	TRBV5-1	TRBJ1-2	NA	CASSSDPQGGRYGYTF	TGCGCCAGCAGCTCCGACCCACAGGGGGGCCGCTATGGCTACACCTTC
TRBD1	TRBV6-1	TRBJ2-1	NA	CASSEARGQGRMNEQFF	TGTGCCAGCAGTGAAGCGCGGGGACAGGGGAGGATGAATGAGCAGTTCTTC
NA	TRBV9	TRBJ2-3	NA	CASSPYTDTQYF	TGTGCCAGCAGCCCTTACACAGATACGCAGTATTTT
TRBD1	TRBV18	TRBJ2-7	NA	CASSIQGAVQYF	TGTGCCAGCTCAATCCAGGGGGCGGTGCAGTACTTC
TRBD1	TRBV29-1	TRBJ1-2	NA	CSVDPTGTGSGYTF	TGCAGCGTGGACCCCACCGGGACAGGTTCCGGCTACACCTTC
NA	TRBV7-2	TRBJ2-7	NA	CASSLPGGPYEQYF	TGTGCCAGCAGCCTACCTGGGGGCCCCTACGAGCAGTACTTC
NA	TRBV19	TRBJ2-2	NA	CASSMGLNTGELFF	TGTGCCAGTAGTATGGGACTGAACACCGGGGAGCTGTTTTTT
TRBD1	TRBV7-9	TRBJ2-2	NA	CASSSTPGTGRTGELFF	TGTGCCAGCAGTTCTACTCCCGGGACAGGGAGGACCGGGGAGCTGTTTTTT
NA	TRBV18	TRBJ1-2	NA	CASSPGAGRDYGYTF	TGTGCCAGCTCACCTGGGGCAGGGAGGGACTATGGCTACACCTTC